This passage covers 11 T cell receptor beta chains from one sample sequenced in a study of shared clonotypes between healthy human individuals. Measured with immunoSEQ multiplex PCR; TCRdb has only the in-frame clones, and not every one. The sample carries about 560,000 clones, roughly 79% recorded once. Specimen: PBMCs. These receptors all come from a woman in her 40s in good health. Some clones in this sample may be carry-over from other donors' samples.

The chain has TRBV5-1 and TRBJ2-5; 10 bases line up with TRBD2. Germline CDR1 and CDR2: SGHRS and YFSETQ. V lost 4 bases and J lost 7; bases outside the gene matches: 13. The CDR3 extends over 16 amino acids. CDR3 sequence (DNA): TGCGCCAGCAGCCCGGGGGGAGCGGGAGGGATGGCGACCCAGTACTTC. It encodes CASSPGGAGGMATQYF.

V usage is TRBV28 and J usage is TRBJ2-3; D assignment may be TRBD1 or TRBD2 (6 bases each). This CDR3 is 15 amino acids long. V lost 1 base, J lost 2 bases, and 10 bases lay in between. The germline V gene encodes CDR1 MDHEN and CDR2 SYDVKM. Here the CDR3 reads CASSLSGAITDTQYF. Here the CDR3 DNA reads TGTGCCAGCAGTTTATCGGGGGCTATCACAGATACGCAGTATTTT.

V and J are TRBV6-5 and TRBJ2-7; D is possibly TRBD2 (5 bases). CDR3 length equals 15 residues. Germline CDR1 and CDR2: MNHEY and SVGAGI. Trimming pared 2 bases from V and 5 bases from J, leaving 16 bases between. CDR3 loop: CASSYSFSRGNEQYF. The CDR3 DNA follows: TGTGCCAGCAGTTACAGCTTCTCACGAGGGAACGAGCAGTACTTC.

The chain combines TRBV28 with TRBJ2-7; the D gene is possibly TRBD1 (6 bases). Germline-derived CDR1 and CDR2 are MDHEN and SYDVKM. CDR3 length: 15 residues. Trimming stripped 2 bases from V and 2 bases from J, with 13 bases between. CDR3 nucleotides: TGTGCCAGCAGTTTAATCGGGGCAGGGGCCTACGAGCAGTACTTC. This sequence encodes CASSLIGAGAYEQYF. Full variable domain (rest looked up from reference TRBV28 and TRBJ2-7): DVKVTQSSRYLVKRTGEKVFLECVQDMDHENMFWYRQDPGLGLRLIYFSYDVKMKEKGDIPEGYSVSREKKERFSLILESASTNQTSMYLCASSLIGAGAYEQYFGPGTRLTVT.

V usage is TRBV19 and J usage is TRBJ2-4, with 12 bases matching TRBD2. The trim removed 3 bases at V and 0 bases at J, leaving 9 bases unmatched. Germline V gene lookup returns CDR1 LNHDA and CDR2 SQIVND (reference sequence). This CDR3 comprises 19 residues. CDR3 loop: CASSIGLLAGGPAKNIQYF. The DNA for the CDR3 is TGTGCCAGTAGTATTGGGTTGCTAGCGGGAGGGCCAGCCAAAAACATTCAGTACTTC.

This sequence joins TRBV7-9 and TRBJ2-5; D not certain. CDR3 length equals 16 residues. From germline, CDR1 is SEHNR and CDR2 FQNEAQ (reference sequence). Trimming cost V 2 bases and J 1 base, with 14 bases left between them. The CDR3 region is CASSLILGTIQETQYF. The CDR3 nucleotides read TGTGCCAGCAGCTTAATCCTCGGCACAATCCAAGAGACCCAGTACTTC. Using reference TRBV7-9 and TRBJ2-5 for the parts outside the CDR3, the full variable domain is DTGVSQNPRHKITKRGQNVTFRCDPISEHNRLYWYRQTLGQGPEFLTYFQNEAQLEKSRLLSDRFSAERPKGSFSTLEIQRTEQGDSAMYLCASSLILGTIQETQYFGPGTRLLVL.

The table lists this clone with a count of one. The V call is TRBV10-2, the J call TRBJ2-5; tentatively, D is TRBD2 (6 bases). V gave up 3 bases and J gave up 5 bases, with 13 bases separating them. Per germline, CDR1 WSHSY and CDR2 SAAADI. This CDR3 region has 14 residues. CDR3 sequence (DNA): TGCGCCAGCAGTGACCCGGGAGTCGGTGAGACCCAGTACTTC. Protein: CASSDPGVGETQYF.

This chain joins TRBV18 and TRBJ1-1; a weak D match, TRBD1 (6 bases). This CDR3 spans 14 amino acids. From germline, CDR1 is KGHSH and CDR2 LQKENI. Trimming cost V 4 bases and J 0 bases, with 9 bases left between them. CDR3: CASSQTGMNTEAFF. The CDR3 DNA reads as TGTGCCAGCTCACAAACAGGGATGAACACTGAAGCTTTCTTT.

V and J are TRBV11-2 and TRBJ2-5; 8 nucleotides match TRBD2. The V segment lost 0 bases and the J segment 4 bases; nucleotides outside the gene matches: 1. Germline loops: CDR1 SGHAT, CDR2 FQNNGV. The CDR3 has 14 amino acids. The CDR3 loop is CASSLDLAGETQYF. In nucleotides, the CDR3 is TGTGCCAGCAGCTTAGACCTAGCGGGAGAGACCCAGTACTTC.

This clone has only one observation. V and J are TRBV7-2 and TRBJ1-5, with 9 bases fitting TRBD1. The trim removed 5 bases at V and 4 bases at J, leaving 3 bases unmatched. This CDR3 comprises 14 residues. From germline, CDR1 is SGHTA and CDR2 FQGNSA. The CDR3 region has the DNA TGTGCCAGCAGCCTCGGGACAGGGAATCAGCCCCAGCATTTT. As protein: CASSLGTGNQPQHF.

This clone has more than one count but fewer than ten. This chain connects TRBV28 to TRBJ2-7, with D perhaps TRBD1 or TRBD2 (7 bases each). This CDR3 comprises 18 residues. Trimming took 2 bases from V and 3 from J, leaving 23 bases between them. Germline loops: CDR1 MDHEN, CDR2 SYDVKM. CDR3 sequence (DNA): TGTGCCAGCAGTTTAAAAGGGGGGGACAGTCTTTTGGGCTACGAGCAGTACTTC. Its protein is CASSLKGGDSLLGYEQYF.